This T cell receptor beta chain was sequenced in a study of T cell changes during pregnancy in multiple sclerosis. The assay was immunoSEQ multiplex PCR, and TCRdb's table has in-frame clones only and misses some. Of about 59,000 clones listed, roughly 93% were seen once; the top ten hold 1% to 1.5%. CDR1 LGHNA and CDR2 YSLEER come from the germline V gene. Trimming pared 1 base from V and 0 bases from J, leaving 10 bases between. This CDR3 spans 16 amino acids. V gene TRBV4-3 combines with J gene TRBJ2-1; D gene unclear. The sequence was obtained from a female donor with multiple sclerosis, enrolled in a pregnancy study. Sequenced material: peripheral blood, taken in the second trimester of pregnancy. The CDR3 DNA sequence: TGCGCCAGCAGCCAAGTGCAGCGCGCCTCCTACAATGAGCAGTTCTTC. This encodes CASSQVQRASYNEQFF.